This is a list of T cell receptor beta chains from one sample in a study of OX40 agonist ivuxolimab in advanced cancers. Measured with immunoSEQ multiplex PCR; TCRdb has only the in-frame clones, and not every one. The sample carries roughly 60,000 clones, roughly 89% recorded once. The starting material was CD4+ or CD8+ T cells sorted from blood, obtained in a trial of the OX40 agonist ivuxolimab. Every receptor here comes from an adult with an advanced solid tumor such as melanoma, head and neck, liver or kidney cancer. Both conserved end residues are trimmed from each CDR3. Not all rows give a size; the values are once, few, many and, for expanded clones, a class.

j_call v_call clone_size cdr3_aa
TRBJ1-1 TRBV29-1 - SASNLVGGTEAF
TRBJ2-3 TRBV30 - AWSPLMGSTDTQY
TRBJ2-3 TRBV9 - ASSAAGSPSTDTQY
TRBJ2-5 TRBV11-2 - ASSLFGPGTWQETQY
TRBJ2-4 TRBV30 - AWSVLGSGNIQY
TRBJ1-5 TRBV28 - ASSLGGRYQPQH
TRBJ1-1 TRBV14 - ASSQVKGTEAF
TRBJ2-1 TRBV2 few ASSGTGGLNEQF
TRBJ2-2 TRBV11-2 once ASSFGTGDSKTGELF
TRBJ2-5 TRBV5-1 - ASSASRVPETQY
TRBJ2-7 TRBV2 few ASNRDRSYEQY
TRBJ2-3 TRBV7-3 few ASSFFSGRGTDTQY
TRBJ2-7 TRBV19 - ASSIKLAAYEQY
TRBJ2-3 TRBV5-4 - ASSSVATDTQY
TRBJ1-1 TRBV6-1 few ASSGADTEAF
TRBJ2-3 TRBV15 once ATTLDGRAHTDTQY
TRBJ2-5 TRBV25-1 - ASRSRVGGTQETQY
TRBJ2-5 TRBV11-2 - ASSLDGTGGETQY
TRBJ2-1 TRBV28 - ASSPRASGSFRYNEQF
TRBJ2-3 TRBV7-9 - ASRRTGTPDTQY
TRBJ1-2 TRBV27 - ASSLPGGGYT
TRBJ2-3 TRBV9 - ASSAQPWGEDTQY
TRBJ2-2 TRBV19 - ASRRQGAGTGELF
TRBJ2-1 TRBV20-1 - SAREAYEQF
TRBJ2-2 TRBV27 - ASSKGDRTGELF
TRBJ2-1 TRBV25-1 - ASSEWGAGGGNEQF
TRBJ2-7 TRBV7-2 - ASSYAVSRGISYEQY
TRBJ2-7 TRBV30 - AWRGIGYEQY
TRBJ2-7 TRBV5-6 - ASSWGTGSSYEQY
TRBJ2-1 TRBV11-2 - ASTANSYNEQF
TRBJ1-2 TRBV30 once AWSPLYYGYT
TRBJ1-5 TRBV11-3 - ASSSTGNQPQH
TRBJ2-3 TRBV6-1 - ASRRVSTDTQY
TRBJ2-2 TRBV28 - ASSPAPGGPARRGELF
TRBJ2-1 TRBV20-1 - SASLGEQF